This T cell receptor (beta chain) came from a study of blood T cells in healthy people across ages. General study points: The study found more naive CD4+ cells and higher diversity in long-lived than aged donors. The lack of PBMC sorting stopped any conclusive naive versus antigen-experienced comparison. There was no known CMV status for donors, so expanded clonotype changes were possibly confounded.

This clonotype has a count of ten or more. Its antigen is not identified. Peripheral blood from each donor was collected in a volume of approximately 10 milliliters. The second PCR ran 7 to 11 cycles with a sample-barcoded 5' primer and J-beta primers. TCRdb fed the 5' RACE reads into MiXCR, producing one record per CDR3 protein. In the table there are fewer than 950,000 distinct CDR3 sequences, around 36% of which are singletons. Specimen: blood. This sequence originates from a man between 18 and 29 years old in good health.

The CDR3 DNA follows: TGCAGTGCTAGGAGGGGAGGAGTGGACATTCAGTACTTC. Translated: CSARRGGVDIQYF. This rearrangement joins TRBV20-1 to TRBJ2-4; TRBD2 might be the D (6 bases). Germline lookup yields CDR1 DFQATT and CDR2 SNEGSKA (reference sequence). There are 13 residues in the CDR3. V gave up 3 bases and J gave up 8 bases, with 14 bases separating them.